The T cell receptor beta chain described here comes from a study of blood T cells in healthy people across ages. Study-wide results and limits: Changes seen in expanded clonotypes were possibly confounded by donor CMV status left unknown. Long-lived and aged donors differed, with more naive CD4+ cells and higher diversity in the long-lived.

Sample-barcoded 5' priming and a J-beta primer mix drove a second PCR of about 6 to 12 cycles. A 12-random-nucleotide template-switch adaptor tagged each cDNA molecule. TCRdb passed the 5' RACE reads through MiXCR, listing each CDR3 protein once. The table records about 1.6 million distinct CDR3 sequences, around 35% of them present only once. The CDR3 spans 18 residues. CDR1 and CDR2 from the germline V gene are SEHNR and FQNEAQ (reference sequence). The J segment lost 4 bases and the V segment lost 4 bases, leaving 15 bases of the junction unmatched. As concerns this clonotype: Its specificity is unknown.

Sample: blood. The sequence derives from a woman aged 30 to 39 in good health. The chain carries TRBV7-9 and TRBJ2-1, with 8 bases matching TRBD2. CDR3 in DNA: TGTGCCAGCAGCTACCCGGGGGGAGCGGGGGAGATGTACAATGAGCAGTTCTTC. As protein: CASSYPGGAGEMYNEQFF.